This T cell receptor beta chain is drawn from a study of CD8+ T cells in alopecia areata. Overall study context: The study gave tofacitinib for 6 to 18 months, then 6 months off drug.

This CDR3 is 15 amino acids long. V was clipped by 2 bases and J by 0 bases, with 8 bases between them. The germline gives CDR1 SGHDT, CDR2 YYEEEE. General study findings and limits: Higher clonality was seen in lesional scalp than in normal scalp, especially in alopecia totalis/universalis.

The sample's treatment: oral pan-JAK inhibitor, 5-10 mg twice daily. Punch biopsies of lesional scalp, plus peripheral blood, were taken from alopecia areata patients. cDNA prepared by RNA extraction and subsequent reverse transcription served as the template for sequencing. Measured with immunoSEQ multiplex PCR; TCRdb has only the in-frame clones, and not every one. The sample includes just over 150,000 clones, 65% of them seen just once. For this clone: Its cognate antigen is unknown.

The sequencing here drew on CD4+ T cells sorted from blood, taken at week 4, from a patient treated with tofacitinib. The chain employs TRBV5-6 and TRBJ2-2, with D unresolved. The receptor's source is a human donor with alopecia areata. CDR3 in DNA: TGTGCCAGCAGCTTTGGATTCGCGAACACCGGGGAGCTGTTTTTT. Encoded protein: CASSFGFANTGELFF.